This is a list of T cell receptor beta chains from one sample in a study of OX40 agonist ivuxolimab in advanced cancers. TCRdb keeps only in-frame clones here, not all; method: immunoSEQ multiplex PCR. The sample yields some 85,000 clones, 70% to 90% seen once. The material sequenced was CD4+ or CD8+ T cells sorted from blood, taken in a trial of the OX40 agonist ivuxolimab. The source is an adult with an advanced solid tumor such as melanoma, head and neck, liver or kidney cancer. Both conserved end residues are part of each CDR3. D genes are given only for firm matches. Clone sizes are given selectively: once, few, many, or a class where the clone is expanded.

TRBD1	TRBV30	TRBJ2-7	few	CAWVTGRYEQYF	TGTGCCTGGGTGACAGGGCGCTACGAGCAGTACTTC
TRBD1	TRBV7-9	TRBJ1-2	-	CASSLGQGARYGYTF	TGTGCCAGCAGCCTCGGACAGGGGGCTCGGTATGGCTACACCTTC
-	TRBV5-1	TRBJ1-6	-	CASSLKGTYNSPLHF	TGCGCCAGCAGCTTGAAGGGGACCTATAATTCACCCCTCCACTTT
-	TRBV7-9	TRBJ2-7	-	CASSRSQGPTYEQYF	TGTGCCAGCAGCCGCTCACAGGGCCCCACCTACGAGCAGTACTTC
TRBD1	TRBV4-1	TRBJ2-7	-	CASSLGSGQGSYEQYF	TGCGCCAGCAGCCTGGGCTCGGGACAGGGCTCCTACGAGCAGTACTTC
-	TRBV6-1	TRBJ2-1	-	CASSEAGRGRTPQGQFF	TGTGCCAGCAGTGAAGCGGGTCGGGGGAGGACCCCACAGGGGCAGTTCTTC
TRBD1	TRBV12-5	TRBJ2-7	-	CASGLAGTGDEQYF	TGTGCTAGTGGCCTCGCCGGGACAGGGGACGAGCAGTACTTC
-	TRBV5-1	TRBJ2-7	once	CASSLVGDLDEQYF	TGCGCCAGCAGCTTGGTGGGGGATCTGGACGAGCAGTACTTC
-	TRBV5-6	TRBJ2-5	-	CASSRQTGAGETQYF	TGTGCCAGCAGCCGTCAAACCGGGGCCGGGGAGACCCAGTACTTC
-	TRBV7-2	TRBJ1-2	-	CASSVGGKTGDYGYTF	TGTGCCAGCAGCGTGGGGGGTAAGACAGGAGACTATGGCTACACCTTC
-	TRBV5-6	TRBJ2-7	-	CASSGAGGSEQYF	TGTGCCAGCAGCGGAGCGGGCGGGTCCGAGCAGTACTTC
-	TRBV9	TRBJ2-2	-	CASSAYRVNTGELFF	TGTGCCAGCAGCGCTTACAGGGTGAACACCGGGGAGCTGTTTTTT
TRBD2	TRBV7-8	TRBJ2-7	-	CASSLAGGPYEQYF	TGTGCCAGCAGCTTAGCGGGAGGGCCCTACGAGCAGTACTTC
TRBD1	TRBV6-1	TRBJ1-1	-	CASRVGQTPVGEAFF	TGTGCCAGCAGGGTGGGACAGACCCCCGTAGGTGAAGCTTTCTTT
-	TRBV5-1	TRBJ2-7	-	CASSLGRQQSSYEQYF	TGCGCCAGCAGCTTGGGGAGACAACAGTCCTCCTACGAGCAGTACTTC
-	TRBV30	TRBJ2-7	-	CAWSGGPYEQYF	TGTGCCTGGAGTGGGGGACCCTACGAGCAGTACTTC
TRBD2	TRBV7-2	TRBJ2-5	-	CARTSGGARETQYF	TGTGCCCGCACTAGCGGGGGGGCCCGGGAGACCCAGTACTTC
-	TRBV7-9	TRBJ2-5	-	CATSPGGETQYF	TGTGCCACCTCGCCGGGCGGAGAGACCCAGTACTTC
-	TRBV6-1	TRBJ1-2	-	CASSEDRNDGYTF	TGTGCCAGCAGTGAAGACAGGAACGATGGCTACACCTTC
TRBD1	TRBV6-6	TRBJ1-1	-	CAVRTGGVSEAFF	TGTGCCGTTCGAACAGGGGGCGTGTCTGAAGCTTTCTTT
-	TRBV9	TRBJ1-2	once	CASSVDSNNYGYTF	TGTGCCAGCAGCGTAGATAGCAATAACTATGGCTACACCTTC
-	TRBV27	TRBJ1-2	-	CASSFTMTGNYGYTF	TGTGCCAGCAGTTTTACGATGACTGGTAACTATGGCTACACCTTC
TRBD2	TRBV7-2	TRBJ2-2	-	CASSRLAGGIRTTGELFF	TGTGCCAGCAGTCGACTAGCGGGGGGGATACGAACCACCGGGGAGCTGTTTTTT
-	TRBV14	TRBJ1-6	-	CASSQIRGSSYNSPLHF	TGTGCCAGCAGCCAGATACGGGGAAGCTCCTATAATTCACCCCTCCACTTT
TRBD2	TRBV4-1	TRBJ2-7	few	CASSQVSVGRGTYEQYF	TGCGCCAGCAGCCAAGTGTCGGTTGGGAGGGGAACCTACGAGCAGTACTTC
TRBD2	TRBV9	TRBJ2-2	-	CASSVTTGTSGAAAGELFF	TGTGCCAGCAGCGTGACGACCGGGACTAGCGGGGCCGCGGCCGGGGAGCTGTTTTTT
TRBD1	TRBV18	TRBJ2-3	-	CASSERDRGFTDTQYF	TGTGCCAGCTCAGAGAGGGACAGGGGATTCACAGATACGCAGTATTTT
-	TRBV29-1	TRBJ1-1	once	CSVEDATEAFF	TGCAGCGTTGAAGATGCCACTGAAGCTTTCTTT
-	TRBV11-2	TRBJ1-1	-	CASSLEGSMNTEAFF	TGTGCCAGCAGCTTAGAGGGCAGCATGAACACTGAAGCTTTCTTT
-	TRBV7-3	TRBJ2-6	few	CASSLRGSSEAGANVLTF	TGTGCCAGCAGCTTAAGGGGTTCGAGTGAGGCCGGGGCCAACGTCCTGACTTTC
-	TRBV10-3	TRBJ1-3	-	CAISESSSGNTIYF	TGTGCCATCAGTGAGTCGAGCTCTGGAAACACCATATATTTT
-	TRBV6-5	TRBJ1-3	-	CASRGGNTIYF	TGTGCCAGCAGGGGAGGAAACACCATATATTTT
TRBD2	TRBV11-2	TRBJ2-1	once	CASSPTPGLAGGLYNEQFF	TGTGCCAGCAGCCCAACCCCGGGACTAGCGGGGGGGCTCTACAATGAGCAGTTCTTC
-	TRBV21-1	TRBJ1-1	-	CASSIGRGDREDTEAFF	TGTGCCAGCAGCATCGGGAGGGGGGACAGGGAGGACACTGAAGCTTTCTTT
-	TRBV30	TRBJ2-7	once	CAWSFGQSSYEQYF	TGTGCCTGGAGTTTTGGTCAGAGCTCCTACGAGCAGTACTTC